These 9 T cell receptor beta chains share one sample of origin, sequenced in a study of CD8 T cells in ankylosing spondylitis. Antigens for these TCRs are unknown. Overall study results and limits: Seemingly characteristic of ankylosing spondylitis blood was a TCR beta motif consisting of about 8 highly homologous variants.

TCRdb itself ran the 5' RACE reads through MiXCR, one entry per CDR3 protein. The data hold around 890,000 distinct CDR3 sequences, with approximately 10% observed a single time. Source material: blood, either unsorted or a sorted T cell fraction (not recorded which). These receptors were collected from a male donor with ankylosing spondylitis.

The chain recombines TRBV7-2 with TRBJ2-3, with D perhaps matching TRBD1 or TRBD2 (5 bases each). With 2 bases removed from V and 5 bases from J, the gap between germline ends came to 11 bases. CDR1 is SGHTA and CDR2 is FQGNSA in the germline V gene. The CDR3 extends over 14 amino acids. The CDR3 coding sequence is TGTGCCAGCAGCTTACGGGGCCCGGAAGATACGCAGTATTTT. Translated: CASSLRGPEDTQYF.

This clonotype was seen many times. This sequence joins TRBV6-5 and TRBJ1-6, with D perhaps TRBD1 (5 bases). V was cut by 9 bases and J by 6 bases, with 9 bases left in between. Germline V gene lookup returns CDR1 MNHEY and CDR2 SVGAGI. The CDR3 length is 12 residues. CDR3 bases: TGTGCCAGTGGAGGGGTTAATTCACCCCTCCACTTT. Amino acid sequence: CASGGVNSPLHF.

The chain has TRBV25-1 and TRBJ2-7, with D possibly being TRBD2 (6 bases). V shed 0 bases and J shed 1 base, with 10 bases lying between them. CDR3 size: 15 residues. Germline V gives CDR1 MGHDK, CDR2 SYGVNS. DNA for the CDR3: TGTGCCAGCAGTGAATACCGGGGGAGATCCTACGAGCAGTACTTC. Its translation: CASSEYRGRSYEQYF.

This clonotype was seen only a few times. The gene calls are TRBV9 and TRBJ2-1, with 8 positions matching TRBD2. The CDR3 extends over 15 amino acids. CDR1 and CDR2 from the germline V gene are SGDLS and YYNGEE. The junction had 1 base not matched to a gene; V was cut back by 0 bases and J by 2 bases. The CDR3 sequence is CASSVGSGAYNEQFF. The DNA of the CDR3 is TGTGCCAGCAGCGTAGGTAGCGGGGCCTACAATGAGCAGTTCTTC.

This clonotype showed up just a few times. V and J are TRBV5-6 and TRBJ2-5; 8 bases agree with TRBD2. J lost 0 bases, V lost 4 bases, and 8 bases had no gene match. Per germline, CDR1 SGHDT and CDR2 YYEEEE. The CDR3 runs 16 residues. CDR3 sequence (DNA): TGTGCCAGCAGCCTACGAAGCGGGGGATACCAAGAGACCCAGTACTTC. Translated: CASSLRSGGYQETQYF.

The rearrangement joins TRBV5-6 to TRBJ2-7; possibly TRBD1 for D (6 bases). Germline V gene lookup returns CDR1 SGHDT and CDR2 YYEEEE. This CDR3 region has 15 residues. The V end lost 4 bases, the J end lost 0 bases, and 14 bases lay between the germline ends. The CDR3 DNA sequence: TGTGCCAGCAGCGCTAGACAGGTCAGCTCCTACGAGCAGTACTTC. It encodes CASSARQVSSYEQYF.

This clonotype was seen ten or more times. The chain links TRBV20-1 to TRBJ1-2; D unresolved. Trimming cost V 6 bases and J 2 bases, with 10 bases left between them. The germline CDR1 and CDR2 sequences are DFQATT and SNEGSKA (reference sequence). The CDR3 contains 12 residues. The CDR3 region is CSALRPNYGYTF. In DNA form, the CDR3 reads TGCAGTGCCCTTCGGCCCAACTATGGCTACACCTTC.

This clonotype is a singleton in its sample. Since a much larger clone is just one base distant, this may be a read error. The chain combines TRBV29-1 with TRBJ2-1; D may match TRBD1 or TRBD2 (5 bases each). This CDR3 has 16 amino acids. CDR1 SQVTM and CDR2 ANQGSEA come from the germline V gene. The CDR3 bases are TGCAGCGTTGAAGCCCAGGATGGGGGATCCTACAGTGAGCAGTTCTTC. Protein sequence: CSVEAQDGGSYSEQFF.

The genes are TRBV25-1 and TRBJ1-1; weak D call: TRBD1 (6 bases). Germline V gene data show CDR1 as MGHDK and CDR2 as SYGVNS. Trimming left V 5 bases short and J 1 base short, with 17 bases between. The CDR3 loop spans 16 amino acids. CDR3 coding DNA: TGTGCCAGCAGTAATTGGGGGGGCAGGGGGAACACTGAAGCTTTCTTT. Translation: CASSNWGGRGNTEAFF.